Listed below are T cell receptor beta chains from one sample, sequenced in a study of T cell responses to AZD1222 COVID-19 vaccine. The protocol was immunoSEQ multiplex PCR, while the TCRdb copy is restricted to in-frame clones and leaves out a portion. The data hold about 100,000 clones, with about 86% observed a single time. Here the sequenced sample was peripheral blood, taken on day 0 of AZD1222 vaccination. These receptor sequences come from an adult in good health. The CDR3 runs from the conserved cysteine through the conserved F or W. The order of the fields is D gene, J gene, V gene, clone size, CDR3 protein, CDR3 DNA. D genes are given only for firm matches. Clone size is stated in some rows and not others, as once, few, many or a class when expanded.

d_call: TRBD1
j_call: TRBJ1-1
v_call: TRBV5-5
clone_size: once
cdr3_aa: CASSWGQSNTEAFF
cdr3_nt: TGTGCCAGCAGCTGGGGACAGTCGAACACTGAAGCTTTCTTT

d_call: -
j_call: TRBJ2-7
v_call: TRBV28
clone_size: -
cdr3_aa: CASSLGGGMPHEQYF
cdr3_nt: TGTGCCAGCAGTTTAGGGGGCGGGATGCCGCACGAGCAGTACTTC

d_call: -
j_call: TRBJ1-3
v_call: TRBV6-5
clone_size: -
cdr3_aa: CASSTSDPGNTIYF
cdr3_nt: TGTGCCAGCAGTACCTCGGACCCTGGAAACACCATATATTTT

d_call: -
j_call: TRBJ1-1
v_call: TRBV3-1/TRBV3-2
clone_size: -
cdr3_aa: CASSQVRDTEAFF
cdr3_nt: TGTGCCAGCAGCCAAGTCAGGGACACTGAAGCTTTCTTT

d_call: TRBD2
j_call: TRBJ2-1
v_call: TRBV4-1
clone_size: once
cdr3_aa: CASSPTSGRGDEQFF
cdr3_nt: TGCGCCAGCAGCCCGACTAGCGGGAGGGGCGATGAGCAGTTCTTC

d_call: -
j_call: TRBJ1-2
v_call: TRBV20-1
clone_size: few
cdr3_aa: CSATATGGYTF
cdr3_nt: TGCAGTGCTACCGCAACAGGGGGCTACACCTTC

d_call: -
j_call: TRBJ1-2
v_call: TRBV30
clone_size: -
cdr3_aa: CAWTETIGYTF
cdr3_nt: TGTGCCTGGACCGAGACCATTGGCTACACCTTC

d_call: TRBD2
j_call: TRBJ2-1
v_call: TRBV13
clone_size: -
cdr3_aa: CASSARGAGGNNEQFF
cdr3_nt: TGTGCCAGCAGCGCCCGTGGGGCGGGAGGGAACAATGAGCAGTTCTTC

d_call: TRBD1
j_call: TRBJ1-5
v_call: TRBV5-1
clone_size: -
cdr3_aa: CASSPDRGGQPQHF
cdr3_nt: TGCGCCAGCAGCCCGGACAGGGGAGGCCAGCCCCAGCATTTT

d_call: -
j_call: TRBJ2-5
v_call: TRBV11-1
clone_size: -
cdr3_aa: CASSPSLAPRGKTQYF
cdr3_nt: TGTGCCAGCAGCCCAAGCCTGGCACCACGAGGGAAGACCCAGTACTTC

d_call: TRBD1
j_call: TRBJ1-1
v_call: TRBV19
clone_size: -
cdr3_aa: CASSRDRETEAFF
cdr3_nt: TGTGCCAGTAGCCGGGACAGAGAGACTGAAGCTTTCTTT

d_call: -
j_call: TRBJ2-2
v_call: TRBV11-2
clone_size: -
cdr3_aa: CASSIYTGELFF
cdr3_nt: TGTGCCAGCAGCATATACACCGGGGAGCTGTTTTTT

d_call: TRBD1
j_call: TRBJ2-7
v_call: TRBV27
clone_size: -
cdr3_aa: CASSLLGGRGPYEQYF
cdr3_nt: TGTGCCAGCAGTTTACTAGGGGGCAGGGGGCCTTACGAGCAGTACTTC

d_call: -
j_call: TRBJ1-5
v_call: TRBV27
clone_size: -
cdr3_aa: CASSLLGGSGQPQHF
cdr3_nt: TGTGCCAGCAGTTTATTGGGGGGCTCAGGTCAGCCCCAGCATTTT

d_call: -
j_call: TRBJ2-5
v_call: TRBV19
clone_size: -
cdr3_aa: CASSTPKAQYF
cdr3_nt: TGTGCCAGTAGTACCCCTAAGGCCCAGTACTTC

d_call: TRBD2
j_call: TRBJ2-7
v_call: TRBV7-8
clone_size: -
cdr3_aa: CASSQQREGLGEQYF
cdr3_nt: TGTGCCAGCAGCCAGCAGCGGGAGGGCCTGGGTGAGCAGTACTTC

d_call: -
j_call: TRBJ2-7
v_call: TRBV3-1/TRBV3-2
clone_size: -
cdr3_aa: CASSRGEGYGEQYF
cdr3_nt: TGTGCCAGCAGCCGCGGAGAGGGATACGGGGAGCAGTACTTC

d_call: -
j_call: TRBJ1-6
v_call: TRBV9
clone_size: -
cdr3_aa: CASSPWTGSNSPLHF
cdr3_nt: TGTGCCAGCAGCCCCTGGACGGGAAGTAATTCACCCCTCCACTTT

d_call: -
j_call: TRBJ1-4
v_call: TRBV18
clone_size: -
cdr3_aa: CASSPGPTNEKLFF
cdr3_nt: TGTGCCAGCTCACCGGGACCAACTAATGAAAAACTGTTTTTT

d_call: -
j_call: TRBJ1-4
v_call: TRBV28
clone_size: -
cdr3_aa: CASSALDATNEKLFF
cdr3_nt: TGTGCCAGCAGCGCTCTTGATGCAACTAATGAAAAACTGTTTTTT

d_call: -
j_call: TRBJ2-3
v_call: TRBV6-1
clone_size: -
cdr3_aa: CASSEGASPADTQYF
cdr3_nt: TGTGCCAGCAGTGAAGGGGCGAGCCCCGCGGATACGCAGTATTTT

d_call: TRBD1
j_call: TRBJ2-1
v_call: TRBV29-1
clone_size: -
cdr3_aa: CSGWVGGQFF
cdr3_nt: TGCAGCGGGTGGGTAGGGGGCCAGTTCTTC

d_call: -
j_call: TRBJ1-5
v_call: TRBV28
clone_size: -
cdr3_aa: CASSTGNNQPQHF
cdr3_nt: TGTGCCAGCAGTACAGGTAATAATCAGCCCCAGCATTTT

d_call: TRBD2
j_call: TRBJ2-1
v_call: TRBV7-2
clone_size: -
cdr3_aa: CASSSTSGRAYNEQFF
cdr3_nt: TGTGCCAGCAGCTCTACTAGCGGGAGGGCCTACAATGAGCAGTTCTTC

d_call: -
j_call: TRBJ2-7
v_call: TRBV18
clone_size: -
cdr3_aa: CASSPPSDHEQYF
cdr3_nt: TGTGCCAGCTCACCTCCTAGCGACCACGAGCAGTACTTC

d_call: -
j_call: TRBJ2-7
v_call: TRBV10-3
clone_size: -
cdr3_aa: CAISPGRAREQYF
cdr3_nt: TGTGCCATCAGTCCGGGCAGGGCCCGGGAGCAGTACTTC

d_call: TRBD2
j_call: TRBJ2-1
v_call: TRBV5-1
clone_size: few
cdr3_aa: CASSLDGGSNNEQFF
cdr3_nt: TGCGCCAGCAGCTTGGACGGGGGGTCAAACAATGAGCAGTTCTTC

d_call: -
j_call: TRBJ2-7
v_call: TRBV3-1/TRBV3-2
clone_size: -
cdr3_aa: CASSQNYGVPYEQYF
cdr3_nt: TGTGCCAGCAGCCAAAATTACGGGGTCCCCTACGAGCAGTACTTC